This T cell receptor beta chain emerged from a study of cytomegalovirus exposure and HLA in healthy donors. Study-wide points: For TCR beta chains, V- and J-gene trimming was later linked to a missense DCLRE1C variant.

This clone showed up just a few times. The antigen is undetermined. The PCR made use of 60 Vbeta and 13 Jbeta primers. TCRdb's copy holds only in-frame clones and misses some; the assay was immunoSEQ multiplex PCR. The table has 130,000 to 150,000 clones, over 60% seen once; the top ten hold 2.1%. This receptor was identified in a man aged 40-49 years in good health and CMV-seronegative. Sequenced sample: PBMCs.

CDR3: CASSATGFGELFF. The CDR3 DNA reads as TGTGCCAGTAGTGCAACAGGGTTCGGGGAGCTGTTTTTT. This sequence joins TRBV19 and TRBJ2-2; D is perhaps TRBD1 (6 bases). Trimming took 5 bases from V and 7 from J, leaving 11 bases between them. The germline V gene has CDR1 LNHDA and CDR2 SQIVND (reference sequence). This CDR3 comprises 13 residues.